The T cell receptor (beta chain) under discussion was sequenced for a study of blood T cell repertoires in COVID-19. Study-wide background: The origin of the acute and convalescent COVID-19 samples was the United States, Italy and Spain. The analysed material was cDNA or gDNA that came from T cells, B-cell-depleted T cells, or PBMCs.

The CDR3 is 13 amino acids. Germline V CDR1 and CDR2: MDHEN, SYDVKM. V lost 4 bases to trimming and J lost 1 base, with 8 bases between them. The study drew participants aged about 18 to 89 years from some 24 US areas. Donors were grouped by their self-reported clinical history. Clones were sequenced by immunoSEQ multiplex PCR, and TCRdb holds only the in-frame ones, with some missing. Here the sample spans approximately 310,000 clones, 85% being singletons. The source is a woman between 25 and 40 years old who had been exposed to COVID-19. Sequencing used PBMCs or T cells enriched from blood (not recorded which). This rearrangement joins TRBV28 to TRBJ2-7; D is uncertain. CDR3 region: CASSSELSYEQYF. The CDR3 bases are TGTGCCAGCAGTTCGGAGTTATCCTACGAGCAGTACTTC.